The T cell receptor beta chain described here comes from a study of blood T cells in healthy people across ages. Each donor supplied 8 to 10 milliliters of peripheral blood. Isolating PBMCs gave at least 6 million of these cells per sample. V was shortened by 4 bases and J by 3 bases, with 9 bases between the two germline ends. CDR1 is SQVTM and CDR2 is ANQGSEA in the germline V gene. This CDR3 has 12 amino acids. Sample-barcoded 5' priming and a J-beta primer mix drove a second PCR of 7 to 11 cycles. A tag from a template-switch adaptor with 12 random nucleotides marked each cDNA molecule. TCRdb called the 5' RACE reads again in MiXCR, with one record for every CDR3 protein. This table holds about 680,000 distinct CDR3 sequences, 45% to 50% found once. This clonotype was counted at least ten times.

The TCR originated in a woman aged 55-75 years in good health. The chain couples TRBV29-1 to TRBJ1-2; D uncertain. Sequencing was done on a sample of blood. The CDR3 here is CSVGSNDYGYTF. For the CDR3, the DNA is TGCAGCGTTGGCTCGAACGACTATGGCTACACCTTC.